A single sample gave rise to the 18 T cell receptor beta chains below, sequenced in a study of T cells in tuberculosis. Sequenced by immunoSEQ multiplex PCR; TCRdb stores in-frame clones only, minus some. In the table there are about 34,000 clones, 93% of which are singletons. The time point denotes: new active TB diagnosis, blood taken before or within 7 days of starting treatment. The material was PBMCs, obtained at tuberculosis diagnosis. The receptors derive from an adult with tuberculosis.

The chain is built from TRBV27 and TRBJ1-5; possibly TRBD1 for D (6 bases). Germline CDR1 is MNHEY and CDR2 is SMNVEV (reference sequence). The V end lost 5 bases, the J end lost 7 bases, and 12 bases lay between the germline ends. CDR3 length equals 13 residues. The CDR3 coding sequence is TGTGCCAGCAGTACAGGGACGGAGCAGCCCCAGCATTTT. Residues: CASSTGTEQPQHF.

The gene calls are TRBV7-8 and TRBJ2-7; possible D gene TRBD1, 6 bases. Germline assignment: CDR1 SGHVS and CDR2 FQNEAQ. There are 13 residues in the CDR3. Between the trimmed V and J ends, which lost 5 bases and 1 base, there was a span of 9 bases. The CDR3 region has the DNA TGTGCCAGCAGCGAACAGGGTTCCTACGAGCAGTACTTC. Encoded protein: CASSEQGSYEQYF.

The V gene is TRBV11-3, the J gene TRBJ2-3, with D tentatively TRBD1 (6 bases). V shed 7 bases and J shed 2 bases, with 13 bases lying between them. Germline lookup yields CDR1 SGHNT and CDR2 YENEEA. The CDR3 runs 14 residues. The CDR3 nucleotides read TGTGCCAGCACCCTACAGGGTTTCACAGATACGCAGTATTTT. Protein product: CASTLQGFTDTQYF. Based on the CDR3 plus reference TRBV11-3 and TRBJ2-3, the full variable domain is EAGVVQSPRYKIIEKKQPVAFWCNPISGHNTLYWYLQNLGQGPELLIRYENEEAVDDSQLPKDRFSAERLKGVDSTLKIQPAELGDSAVYLCASTLQGFTDTQYFGPGTRLTVL.

As regards this clone: One end of the junction fails to match germline, which may point to a read error. In DNA form, the CDR3 reads TGTGCTAGCAGCTTAGGAGAGGGGGCAGGCTACGAGCAGTACTTC. It encodes CASSLGEGAGYEQYF. This rearrangement joins TRBV7-8 to TRBJ2-7; 7 bases agree with TRBD1. Germline values: CDR1 SGHVS, CDR2 FQNEAQ. The CDR3 totals 15 residues.

The chain joins TRBV2 to TRBJ2-7; 9 nucleotides align to TRBD2. There are 17 residues in the CDR3. In germline, CDR1 is SNHLY, CDR2 FYNNEI. V was pared by 2 bases and J by 2 bases, with 10 bases of the junction left unmatched. CDR3 sequence: CASSEYRSSGNPYEQYF. The CDR3 DNA sequence: TGTGCCAGCAGTGAATATCGATCTAGCGGGAATCCCTACGAGCAGTACTTC.

The chain carries TRBV7-7 and TRBJ1-3; D call uncertain. The germline CDR1 and CDR2 sequences are SSHAT and FNYEAQ (reference sequence). The CDR3 runs 15 residues. V gave up 4 bases and J gave up 6 bases, with 16 bases separating them. In DNA form, the CDR3 reads TGTGCCAGCAGCTACGCGGACTATTTCGCAAACACCATATATTTT. This gives the protein CASSYADYFANTIYF.

This chain joins TRBV4-1 and TRBJ1-4, with D possibly being TRBD1 (6 bases). The CDR3 is 14 amino acids. Germline CDR1 and CDR2: MGHRA and YSYEKL. The V gene lost 4 bases and the J gene lost 8 bases, with 14 bases spanning the gap. In nucleotides, the CDR3 is TGCGCCAGCAGCCTACAGGGTTTGGGAGAAAAACTGTTTTTT. Translated: CASSLQGLGEKLFF.

The CDR3 DNA is TGTGCCAGCAGCTTCCCTGGGGCGGGATACGAGCAGTACTTC. The encoded protein is CASSFPGAGYEQYF. J is TRBJ2-7 and V is TRBV7-2, with a possible D match to TRBD2 (6 bases). Trimming took 3 bases from V and 4 from J, leaving 13 bases between them. Germline V gives CDR1 SGHTA, CDR2 FQGNSA. The CDR3 spans 14 residues.

V and J are TRBV6-1 and TRBJ1-4; 8 positions agree with TRBD1. CDR3 size: 15 residues. Trimming cost V 3 bases and J 6 bases; bases outside gene matches: 6. The germline V gene has CDR1 MNHNS and CDR2 SASEGT. The CDR3 is CASSDGRGRDEKLFF. The CDR3 DNA follows: TGTGCCAGCAGTGATGGCAGGGGGCGGGATGAAAAACTGTTTTTT.

V usage is TRBV7-9 and J usage is TRBJ2-1, with 7 positions matching TRBD1. The V gene's germline CDR1 is SEHNR and CDR2 FQNEAQ (reference sequence). This CDR3 spans 14 amino acids. The J segment lost 8 bases and the V segment lost 5 bases, leaving 9 bases of the junction unmatched. This chain's CDR3 is CASSPWGTDDEQFF. The CDR3, as DNA: TGTGCCAGCAGCCCCTGGGGGACAGACGATGAGCAGTTCTTC.

In its sample, this clone was seen once. This CDR3 reads CAISDPGLGKTDTQYF. The CDR3 DNA reads as TGTGCCATCAGTGACCCGGGACTAGGGAAGACAGATACGCAGTATTTT. V is TRBV10-3 and J is TRBJ2-3, with TRBD2 matching over 8 bases. Trimming took 3 bases from V and 3 from J; bases not matched to a gene: 8. Germline V gene sequence: CDR1 ENHRY, CDR2 SYGVKD. The CDR3 contains 16 residues.

The chain couples TRBV5-1 to TRBJ2-7; D possibly corresponds to TRBD2 (5 bases). Germline assignment: CDR1 SGHRS and CDR2 YFSETQ. This CDR3 has 15 residues. Trimming took 0 bases from V and 2 from J, leaving 12 bases between them. CDR3 sequence: CASSLAGEKAYEQYF. CDR3 DNA: TGCGCCAGCAGCTTGGCCGGGGAGAAGGCCTACGAGCAGTACTTC.

The rearrangement joins TRBV18 to TRBJ2-7, with TRBD2 identical over 9 bases. The CDR3 has 15 amino acids. Per germline, CDR1 KGHSH and CDR2 LQKENI. V gave up 6 bases and J gave up 2 bases; unmatched junction bases: 8. CDR3 sequence (DNA): TGTGCCAGCTCGACCGGGACTAGCACCACCTACGAGCAGTACTTC. Amino acids: CASSTGTSTTYEQYF.

The chain carries TRBV6-5 and TRBJ2-7; D perhaps matches TRBD2 (5 bases). The length of the CDR3 is 15 residues. Germline V lookup: CDR1 MNHEY, CDR2 SVGAGI. Trimming stripped 5 bases from V and 7 bases from J, with 21 bases between. The CDR3 region is CASSTEPGTAGEQYF. The DNA for the CDR3 is TGTGCCAGCAGTACCGAGCCGGGAACCGCCGGAGAGCAGTACTTC.

This clone was seen only once. The V call is TRBV2, the J call TRBJ2-3; D remains unclear. V was shortened by 3 bases and J by 5 bases, with 12 bases between the two germline ends. Germline values: CDR1 SNHLY, CDR2 FYNNEI. This CDR3 spans 14 amino acids. The CDR3 coding sequence is TGTGCCAGCAGTGACTGGTCGCACGGAGATACGCAGTATTTT. This encodes CASSDWSHGDTQYF.

This chain uses TRBV6-5 with TRBJ1-1; 9 positions agree with TRBD1. The CDR3 spans 15 residues. V trimming: 2 bases; J trimming: 0 bases; junction bases outside the gene matches: 1. Germline V lookup: CDR1 MNHEY, CDR2 SVGAGI. CDR3 DNA: TGTGCCAGCAGTTACGGACAGGGGATGAACACTGAAGCTTTCTTT. Protein: CASSYGQGMNTEAFF.

The V call is TRBV2, the J call TRBJ2-1; a weak D match, TRBD2 (5 bases). The V end was cut by 1 base, the J end by 6 bases, with 10 bases between. Germline CDR1 and CDR2: SNHLY and FYNNEI. This CDR3 is 14 amino acids long. CDR3 nucleotides: TGTGCCAGCAGTGAAGGCGGGTCGGGCAATGAGCAGTTCTTC. It is translated as CASSEGGSGNEQFF.

This clone was seen a single time. V gene TRBV10-2 combines with J gene TRBJ1-2; D is possibly TRBD1 (6 bases). Trimming left V 7 bases short and J 8 bases short, with 17 bases between. The CDR3 has 13 amino acids. CDR1 WSHSY and CDR2 SAAADI come from the germline V gene. The CDR3 coding sequence is TGCGCCAGCACCCCAGTAGGGGGAAACGGCTACACCTTC. This sequence encodes CASTPVGGNGYTF.